The sequence of this TCR beta chain was determined in a study of blood T cell repertoires in COVID-19. Study context: Donors in the United States, Italy and Spain gave samples during acute or convalescent COVID-19. The cDNA or gDNA used as material had been derived from T cells, B-cell-depleted T cells, or PBMCs.

In the original workflow: Estimates of nucleated cell counts were drawn from the amplification of reference gene primers. Only in-frame clones appear in the TCRdb table, and some are missing; sequencing was by immunoSEQ multiplex PCR. V and J calls and clone size follow that table, whereas D and trimming were derived from the DNA. The sample includes fewer than 180,000 clones, 80% to 90% of them seen just once. CDR3 size: 18 residues. Germline lookup yields CDR1 MGHDK and CDR2 SYGVNS. The germline V and J ends were trimmed by 5 bases and 0 bases, with 21 bases remaining between them. J is TRBJ2-3 and V is TRBV25-1, with D maybe TRBD2 (7 bases). The TCR was taken from a man between 65 and 79 years old with acute or convalescent COVID-19. The sample was peripheral blood. CDR3 sequence (DNA): TGTGCCAGCAGTCCCCCCTATGGTGCGGGGGCTAGCACAGATACGCAGTATTTT. Encoded protein: CASSPPYGAGASTDTQYF.